The rows below give T cell receptor beta chains drawn from one sample of a study of T-cell reconstitution after alpha-beta-depleted transplantation in children. Each CDR3 protein is one row after TCRdb ran MiXCR on the PCR reads. Of 800,000 to 1,000,000 distinct CDR3 sequences in the sample, about 29% were seen once. The sequenced sample was PBMCs, mostly from graft donor cells, obtained 360 days after TCRalphabeta/CD19-depleted stem cell transplant. The receptors were gathered from a boy under three years old who had a stem cell transplant for SCID, so the T cells may come from the graft donor. The CDR3 runs from the conserved cysteine through the conserved F or W. A D gene is named only where the DNA matches it firmly. Clone size, where shown, is once, few, many, or a class for clones that have expanded.

>TRBV5-1|TRBJ2-3|-|-
TGCGCCAGCAGCTTGAAGAGGCCAGATACGCAGTATTTT
CASSLKRPDTQYF
>TRBV7-2|TRBJ2-7|-|-
TGTGCCAGCAGCTTAGGGGGGGGCAGCGAGCAGTACTTC
CASSLGGGSEQYF
>TRBV12-3/TRBV12-4|TRBJ2-7|-|TRBD1
TGTGCCAGCACCCGAGACAGGCAAAGACAGGGGCAGTACTTC
CASTRDRQRQGQYF
>TRBV7-2|TRBJ2-7|-|TRBD1
TGTGCCAGCAGCCCCCGCCGGGACAGCTACTACGAGCAGTACTTC
CASSPRRDSYYEQYF
>TRBV15|TRBJ2-2|-|TRBD2
TGTGCCACCAGCCGGGAGGGCTTCTTAGGTGGGGAGCTGTTTTTT
CATSREGFLGGELFF
>TRBV29-1|TRBJ2-5|-|-
TGCAGCGTTGAACCCGGGACCCTACAAGAGACCCAGTACTTC
CSVEPGTLQETQYF
>TRBV20-1|TRBJ2-4|few|-
TGCAGTGCTAACTACAAAAACATTCAGTACTTC
CSANYKNIQYF
>TRBV4-2|TRBJ2-7|once|TRBD2
TGTGCCAGCAGCTCTCGACTAGCGGGGGGCCTGGGCGAGCAGTACTTC
CASSSRLAGGLGEQYF
>TRBV12-3/TRBV12-4|TRBJ1-5|few|-
TGTGCCAGCAGTCGTGTGAATCAGCCCCAGCATTTT
CASSRVNQPQHF
>TRBV20-1|TRBJ2-1|-|TRBD2
TGCAGTGCTAGTGGGAGGGTTGGAGCCTACAATGAGCAGTTCTTC
CSASGRVGAYNEQFF
>TRBV5-5|TRBJ2-7|few|-
TGTGCCAGCAGCCTAAAGGGCGAGCAGTACTTC
CASSLKGEQYF
>TRBV4-1|TRBJ1-3|-|-
TGCGCCAGCAGCCAGACAGCGTGGGGGGCTGGAAACACCATATATTTT
CASSQTAWGAGNTIYF
>TRBV12-3/TRBV12-4|TRBJ2-2|few|TRBD1
TGTGCCTCAAAGGGGACAGGGGAAACCGGGGAGCTGTTTTTT
CASKGTGETGELFF
>TRBV19|TRBJ2-1|-|-
TGTGCCAGTAGTACGGCAGGGGCCTACAATGAGCAGTTCTTC
CASSTAGAYNEQFF
>TRBV15|TRBJ2-2|-|-
TGTGCCACCAGCAGTCCCAAGGGGGACACCGGGGAGCTGTTTTTT
CATSSPKGDTGELFF
>TRBV24-1|TRBJ2-3|few|-
TGTGCCACCAGTGATACCGCGAGAGCGGGTACGCAGTATTTT
CATSDTARAGTQYF
>TRBV5-1|TRBJ1-1|-|-
TGCGCCAGCAGCTTGGTTGTGGACACTGAAGCTTTCTTT
CASSLVVDTEAFF
>TRBV28|TRBJ1-2|once|TRBD1
TGTGCCAGCAGTTTATTGGGACAGGGGGAATTTTATGGCTACACCTTC
CASSLLGQGEFYGYTF
>TRBV2|TRBJ1-5|-|-
TGTGCCAGCAGATACAGGGTCAATCAGCCCCAGCATTTT
CASRYRVNQPQHF
>TRBV5-1|TRBJ1-2|-|TRBD1
TGCGCCAGCAGCTTGAATGACAGGGTGGATGGCTACACCTTC
CASSLNDRVDGYTF
>TRBV27|TRBJ2-2|many|-
TGTGCCAGCACCCCGTACTGGGCCGGGGAGCTGTTTTTT
CASTPYWAGELFF
>TRBV2|TRBJ2-3|-|TRBD2
TGTGCCAGCAGGAGCGGGGGGGCAGATACGCAGTATTTT
CASRSGGADTQYF
>TRBV20-1|TRBJ1-2|-|-
TGCAGTGCTAGGTTACCTAGTAGTTCCTATGGCTACACCTTC
CSARLPSSSYGYTF
>TRBV24-1|TRBJ2-2|-|-
TGTGCCACCAGTGATTTAAGTGGAACCGGGGAGCTGTTTTTT
CATSDLSGTGELFF
>TRBV2|TRBJ2-1|few|TRBD1
TGTGCCAGCACCCAATTGGACAGGTTTAACAATGAGCAGTTCTTC
CASTQLDRFNNEQFF
>TRBV6-1|TRBJ1-2|once|-
TGTGCCAGCAGGGACAGTGGGATGTCTATTGGCTACACCTTC
CASRDSGMSIGYTF
>TRBV7-9|TRBJ2-3|-|-
TGTGCCAGCAGCCACCAGATCACAGATACGCAGTATTTT
CASSHQITDTQYF